The rows below give T cell receptor beta chains drawn from one sample of a study of blood T cell repertoires in COVID-19. Libraries were prepared by immunoSEQ multiplex PCR; TCRdb keeps only in-frame clonotypes and omits some of them. The profile shows under 70,000 clones, around 86% of them singletons. The specimen was peripheral blood. The receptors come from a woman younger than 30 with acute or convalescent COVID-19. Both conserved end residues are part of each CDR3. D genes are given only for firm matches. Clone size is not always given. Where it is, it says once, few, many or a class for expanded clones.

j_gene: TRBJ2-3
abundance: .
v_gene: TRBV7-6
len: 17
d_gene: TRBD2
CDR3nt: TGTGCCAGCAGCAAGCACCGCGGGGGGGCCAGCACAGATACGCAGTATTTT
CDR3aa: CASSKHRGGASTDTQYF

j_gene: TRBJ2-2
abundance: .
v_gene: TRBV18
len: 16
d_gene: TRBD2
CDR3nt: TGTGCCAGCTCACCAAAGAGCGGGAGAGGCACCGGGGAGCTGTTTTTT
CDR3aa: CASSPKSGRGTGELFF

j_gene: TRBJ2-1
abundance: once
v_gene: TRBV7-8
len: 17
d_gene: .
CDR3nt: TGTGCCAGCAGCTTAGGACAAGTCTTATTGTCCTACAATGAGCAGTTCTTC
CDR3aa: CASSLGQVLLSYNEQFF

j_gene: TRBJ1-1
abundance: .
v_gene: TRBV10-3
len: 14
d_gene: .
CDR3nt: TGTGCCATCACCCCTGGGGGGGCTGGCACTGAAGCTTTCTTT
CDR3aa: CAITPGGAGTEAFF

j_gene: TRBJ2-7
abundance: once
v_gene: TRBV28
len: 12
d_gene: .
CDR3nt: TGTGCCACTTCCCCCGGACTCTACGAGCAGTACTTC
CDR3aa: CATSPGLYEQYF

j_gene: TRBJ2-3
abundance: .
v_gene: TRBV7-6
len: 17
d_gene: TRBD2
CDR3nt: TGTGCCAGCAGCTTAGCCGCGGGAGGGCCAGGCACAGATACGCAGTATTTT
CDR3aa: CASSLAAGGPGTDTQYF

j_gene: TRBJ2-2
abundance: .
v_gene: TRBV21-1
len: 15
d_gene: .
CDR3nt: TGTGCCAGCAGCATCCGTTGGTCCCACACCTGGGAGCTGTTTTTT
CDR3aa: CASSIRWSHTWELFF

j_gene: TRBJ2-4
abundance: once
v_gene: TRBV7-2
len: 17
d_gene: .
CDR3nt: TGTGCCAGCAGCCCACTGGTTAGGAGCCTAGCCAAAAACATTCAGTACTTC
CDR3aa: CASSPLVRSLAKNIQYF

j_gene: TRBJ1-5
abundance: few
v_gene: TRBV6-5
len: 14
d_gene: .
CDR3nt: TGTGCCAGCAGCCCCCAGGGGATCGGGCAGCCCCAGCATTTT
CDR3aa: CASSPQGIGQPQHF

j_gene: TRBJ2-1
abundance: .
v_gene: TRBV5-4
len: 14
d_gene: .
CDR3nt: TGTGCCAGCAGCTTGGTTACAGGGCCCAATGAGCAGTTCTTC
CDR3aa: CASSLVTGPNEQFF

j_gene: TRBJ2-5
abundance: .
v_gene: TRBV2
len: 15
d_gene: .
CDR3nt: TGTGCCAGCAGTGAAAAGGTCAGGGCCGTAGAGACCCAGTACTTC
CDR3aa: CASSEKVRAVETQYF

j_gene: TRBJ1-2
abundance: .
v_gene: TRBV29-1
len: 12
d_gene: .
CDR3nt: TGCAGCGTTGAAGTGGGCCGGAGGGGCTACACCTTC
CDR3aa: CSVEVGRRGYTF

j_gene: TRBJ2-2
abundance: .
v_gene: TRBV11-3
len: 15
d_gene: .
CDR3nt: TGTGCCAGCAGCCCCCGGGCAGGGGTCACCGGGGAGCTGTTTTTT
CDR3aa: CASSPRAGVTGELFF

j_gene: TRBJ2-2
abundance: .
v_gene: TRBV18
len: 15
d_gene: .
CDR3nt: TGTGCCAGCATCCACGGGACATCGAACACCGGGGAGCTGTTTTTT
CDR3aa: CASIHGTSNTGELFF

j_gene: TRBJ2-1
abundance: .
v_gene: TRBV4-2
len: 16
d_gene: TRBD2
CDR3nt: TGTGCCAGCAGCCACACTAGCGGGGGGGTGTACAATGAGCAGTTCTTC
CDR3aa: CASSHTSGGVYNEQFF

j_gene: TRBJ1-1
abundance: .
v_gene: TRBV19
len: 13
d_gene: .
CDR3nt: TGTGCCAGCTCCTGGGGCACGCTCACTGAAGCTTTCTTT
CDR3aa: CASSWGTLTEAFF

j_gene: TRBJ1-4
abundance: .
v_gene: TRBV3-1/TRBV3-2
len: 14
d_gene: .
CDR3nt: TGTGCCAGCAGCTCCAGGGTTGGGAATGAAAAACTGTTTTTT
CDR3aa: CASSSRVGNEKLFF

j_gene: TRBJ1-4
abundance: .
v_gene: TRBV5-6
len: 17
d_gene: TRBD1
CDR3nt: TGTGCCAGCAGCTTGGATGATGACAGGGGGCAGCTCGAAAAACTGTTTTTT
CDR3aa: CASSLDDDRGQLEKLFF

j_gene: TRBJ2-7
abundance: .
v_gene: TRBV5-1
len: 16
d_gene: TRBD2
CDR3nt: TGCGCCAGCAGCTTGGGTGGCGGGGGGAGCTCCTACGAGCAGTACTTC
CDR3aa: CASSLGGGGSSYEQYF

j_gene: TRBJ1-3
abundance: .
v_gene: TRBV27
len: 14
d_gene: .
CDR3nt: TGTGCCAGCAGCCTCACAGGGTCTGGAAACACCATATATTTT
CDR3aa: CASSLTGSGNTIYF

j_gene: TRBJ1-1
abundance: .
v_gene: TRBV28
len: 13
d_gene: .
CDR3nt: TGTGCCGTCGGTCCCCAGGGAAGCACTGAAGCTTTCTTT
CDR3aa: CAVGPQGSTEAFF

j_gene: TRBJ1-2
abundance: .
v_gene: TRBV28
len: 17
d_gene: .
CDR3nt: TGTGCCAGCAGTCTACGCGCCGCAAAGGGGGGAGGGTATGGCTACACCTTC
CDR3aa: CASSLRAAKGGGYGYTF

j_gene: TRBJ1-5
abundance: .
v_gene: TRBV28
len: 16
d_gene: TRBD1
CDR3nt: TGTGCCAGCTGTCGACAGGGTCTAGGCAGCAATCAGCCCCAGCATTTT
CDR3aa: CASCRQGLGSNQPQHF

j_gene: TRBJ2-2
abundance: .
v_gene: TRBV4-3
len: 16
d_gene: TRBD2
CDR3nt: TGCGCCAGCAGCCAGGGGACTAGCGGGGGAACCGGGGAGCTGTTTTTT
CDR3aa: CASSQGTSGGTGELFF

j_gene: TRBJ2-5
abundance: .
v_gene: TRBV19
len: 14
d_gene: TRBD2
CDR3nt: TGTGCCAGTAGTATGACTAGCGGGAGAGAGACCCAGTACTTC
CDR3aa: CASSMTSGRETQYF

j_gene: TRBJ1-6
abundance: .
v_gene: TRBV6-5
len: 13
d_gene: .
CDR3nt: TGTGCCAGCAAAAATAGACAGGCTTCACCCCTCCACTTT
CDR3aa: CASKNRQASPLHF

j_gene: TRBJ2-7
abundance: .
v_gene: TRBV12-3/TRBV12-4
len: 13
d_gene: .
CDR3nt: TGTGCCAGCAGTCTGGGACTGGCCTACGAGCAGTACTTC
CDR3aa: CASSLGLAYEQYF

j_gene: TRBJ2-1
abundance: .
v_gene: TRBV5-6
len: 13
d_gene: TRBD2
CDR3nt: TGTGCCAGCAGCTCACTTAGCGGGAATGAGCAGTTCTTC
CDR3aa: CASSSLSGNEQFF

j_gene: TRBJ2-7
abundance: .
v_gene: TRBV30
len: 13
d_gene: TRBD1
CDR3nt: TGTGCCTGGGGGACAGGGCCGGGTGGTGAGCAGTACTTC
CDR3aa: CAWGTGPGGEQYF

j_gene: TRBJ2-7
abundance: .
v_gene: TRBV18
len: 17
d_gene: TRBD1
CDR3nt: TGTGCCAGCTCACCGCGAACTGGGACAGGGGGCGGGTACGAGCAGTACTTC
CDR3aa: CASSPRTGTGGGYEQYF

j_gene: TRBJ1-3
abundance: .
v_gene: TRBV10-3
len: 13
d_gene: .
CDR3nt: TGTGCCATCAGTGAATTGGCCGGAAACACCATATATTTT
CDR3aa: CAISELAGNTIYF

j_gene: TRBJ1-6
abundance: .
v_gene: TRBV27
len: 14
d_gene: TRBD1
CDR3nt: TGTGCCAGCAGTCGACAGGGGCCAAATTCACCCCTCCACTTT
CDR3aa: CASSRQGPNSPLHF

j_gene: TRBJ1-2
abundance: .
v_gene: TRBV6-5
len: 14
d_gene: .
CDR3nt: TGTGCCAGCAGTCGTGAGGGAAGAGACTATGGCTACACCTTC
CDR3aa: CASSREGRDYGYTF

j_gene: TRBJ1-2
abundance: .
v_gene: TRBV9
len: 15
d_gene: TRBD1
CDR3nt: TGTGCCAGCAGCCCCCGGACAGGGCAGGAGTATGGCTACACCTTC
CDR3aa: CASSPRTGQEYGYTF

j_gene: TRBJ1-2
abundance: .
v_gene: TRBV4-3
len: 15
d_gene: .
CDR3nt: TGCGCCAGCAGCCAACAATTAACTACTAACTATGGCTACACCTTC
CDR3aa: CASSQQLTTNYGYTF

j_gene: TRBJ2-1
abundance: few
v_gene: TRBV29-1
len: 13
d_gene: TRBD1
CDR3nt: TGCAGCGTCGGGACAGGGGCTGGAGATGAGCAGTTCTTC
CDR3aa: CSVGTGAGDEQFF

j_gene: TRBJ1-2
abundance: .
v_gene: TRBV28
len: 14
d_gene: TRBD1
CDR3nt: TGTGCCAGCAGTTTAAAAGGACAGGGGACTTACGGCACCTTC
CDR3aa: CASSLKGQGTYGTF

j_gene: TRBJ2-7
abundance: .
v_gene: TRBV4-3
len: 19
d_gene: TRBD2
CDR3nt: TGCGCCAGCAGCCAAGAGACTAGCGGGAACTACAGGAGCTCCTACGAGCAGTACTTC
CDR3aa: CASSQETSGNYRSSYEQYF

j_gene: TRBJ1-3
abundance: .
v_gene: TRBV4-2
len: 16
d_gene: TRBD1
CDR3nt: TGTGCCAGCAGCCAAGTCGTGGGACAGGCTGGAAACACCATATATTTT
CDR3aa: CASSQVVGQAGNTIYF

j_gene: TRBJ2-7
abundance: .
v_gene: TRBV5-8
len: 12
d_gene: .
CDR3nt: TGTGCCAGCAGGGGCGACAGCTACGAGCAGTACTTC
CDR3aa: CASRGDSYEQYF

j_gene: TRBJ2-1
abundance: .
v_gene: TRBV5-5
len: 17
d_gene: .
CDR3nt: TGTGCCAGCAGCTTGGGAGCCCCACAGAGCTCCTACAATGAGCAGTTCTTC
CDR3aa: CASSLGAPQSSYNEQFF

j_gene: TRBJ2-1
abundance: .
v_gene: TRBV19
len: 21
d_gene: TRBD2
CDR3nt: TGTGCCAGTAGTATACGGTCCGTGACTAGCGGGAGTAGTCTTGCCGACAATGAGCAGTTCTTC
CDR3aa: CASSIRSVTSGSSLADNEQFF

j_gene: TRBJ1-1
abundance: .
v_gene: TRBV30
len: 12
d_gene: .
CDR3nt: TGTGCCTGGACCTCTCCCGGGGGGAGAGCTTTCTTT
CDR3aa: CAWTSPGGRAFF

j_gene: TRBJ2-2
abundance: few
v_gene: TRBV27
len: 15
d_gene: TRBD1
CDR3nt: TGTGCCAGCAGTTTACCGGACAGGAGCCGGGGGGAGCTGTTTTTT
CDR3aa: CASSLPDRSRGELFF

j_gene: TRBJ2-1
abundance: .
v_gene: TRBV6-4
len: 17
d_gene: TRBD2
CDR3nt: TGTGCCAGCAGTGACTCGGGGACGGGGGGCTCCTACAATGAGCAGTTCTTC
CDR3aa: CASSDSGTGGSYNEQFF